This T cell receptor (beta chain) was sequenced during a study of Graves' ophthalmopathy and Graves' hyperthyroidism. The V end lost 1 base, the J end lost 4 bases, and 3 bases lay between the germline ends. The CDR3 contains 12 residues. Germline values: CDR1 KGHDR, CDR2 SFDVKD. RNA transcripts were the template, and TCR beta CDR3 regions were amplified from them. HTBI-primed RT-PCR formed the first round, and a multiplex PCR formed the second. TCRdb reprocessed the multiplex PCR reads with MiXCR, giving one entry per CDR3 protein. The top ten hold around 3.2% of the sample, which has 350,000 to 450,000 distinct CDR3 sequences, 20% to 25% seen once. This clonotype was seen repeatedly, ten times or more.

This chain joins TRBV24-1 and TRBJ2-5; D call uncertain. This receptor was taken from a young woman with stable Graves' hyperthyroidism. Sequencing used peripheral blood. This CDR3 is CATSDLRETQYF. Here the CDR3 DNA reads TGTGCCACCAGTGATTTAAGAGAGACCCAGTACTTC.